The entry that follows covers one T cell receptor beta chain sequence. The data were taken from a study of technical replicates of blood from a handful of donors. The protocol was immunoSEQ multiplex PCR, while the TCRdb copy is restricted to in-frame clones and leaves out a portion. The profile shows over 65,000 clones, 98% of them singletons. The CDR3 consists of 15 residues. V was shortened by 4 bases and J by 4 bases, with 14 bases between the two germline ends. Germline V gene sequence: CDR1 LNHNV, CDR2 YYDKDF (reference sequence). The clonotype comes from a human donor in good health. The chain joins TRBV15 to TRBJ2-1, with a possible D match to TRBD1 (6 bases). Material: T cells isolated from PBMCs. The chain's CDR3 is CATSITAGEYNEQFF. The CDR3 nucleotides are TGTGCCACCAGCATAACGGCAGGGGAATACAATGAGCAGTTCTTC.